The 20 T cell receptor beta chains reported below all come from one sample, sequenced in a study of regulatory T cells in long-lasting Graves disease. Time point of the sample: persistent/refractory GD, antithyroid drugs over 5 years with positive TRAb. TCR sequences were obtained from RNA taken from PBMCs. CDR3 regions were amplified by Arm-PCR using iRepertoire HTBI primers to build TCR beta libraries. Each CDR3 protein gets one entry after TCRdb re-called the multiplex PCR reads with MiXCR. The sample records about 430,000 distinct CDR3 sequences, over 20% being singletons. The starting material was peripheral blood mononuclear cells (PBMCs), obtained when the disease was refractory, from a patient treated with antithyroid drugs. The receptor set was obtained from a female donor with Graves disease.

This sequence joins TRBV9 and TRBJ2-7; D is possibly TRBD1 (6 bases). The CDR3 has 14 residues. CDR1 and CDR2 from the germline V gene are SGDLS and YYNGEE. Trimming removed 0 bases from V and 6 bases from J, with 13 bases in between. CDR3 protein: CASSVGAGDSEQYF. CDR3 bases: TGTGCCAGCAGCGTAGGGGCAGGGGATAGCGAGCAGTACTTC.

The rearrangement joins TRBV20-1 to TRBJ1-1; the D is unclear. V was pared by 1 base and J by 0 bases, with 12 bases between. The CDR3 sequence is 15 residues long. The germline CDR1 and CDR2 sequences are DFQATT and SNEGSKA (reference sequence). CDR3 DNA: TGCAGTGCTAGAGCCTGGGAAGGGATGAACACTGAAGCTTTCTTT. Translation: CSARAWEGMNTEAFF.

V and J are TRBV20-1 and TRBJ2-7; D unresolved. Per germline, CDR1 DFQATT and CDR2 SNEGSKA (reference sequence). The CDR3 is made up of 14 amino acids. The ends were cut back, 5 bases at V and 6 bases at J, with 20 bases in the middle. In DNA, the CDR3 is TGCAGTGCTTTCCCGGACGGACCTTTGGGCGAGCAGTACTTC. Its translation is CSAFPDGPLGEQYF.

The chain joins TRBV7-9 to TRBJ2-5; D unclear. Trimming took 0 bases from V and 5 from J, leaving 10 bases between them. The CDR3 length is 14 residues. Germline assignment: CDR1 SEHNR and CDR2 FQNEAQ (reference sequence). The CDR3: CASSLADAFETQYF. The CDR3 coding sequence is TGTGCCAGCAGCTTAGCGGACGCCTTCGAGACCCAGTACTTC.

The table lists this clonotype with many counts. The chain uses TRBV28 and TRBJ2-7; D possibly corresponds to TRBD1 (6 bases). V lost 3 bases, J lost 5 bases, and 20 bases lay in between. Germline V gives CDR1 MDHEN, CDR2 SYDVKM. This CDR3 contains 16 residues. The CDR3 reads CASSLFPGPDSDEQYF. The CDR3 DNA reads as TGTGCCAGCAGTTTGTTTCCGGGACCGGACAGCGACGAGCAGTACTTC.

This clonotype has ten or more counts. V gene TRBV6-1 combines with J gene TRBJ2-7, with TRBD2 identical over 14 bases. In germline, CDR1 is MNHNS, CDR2 SASEGT. This CDR3 is built from 16 residues. V gave up 3 bases and J gave up 4 bases; unmatched junction bases: 5. CDR3 in DNA: TGTGCCAGCAGTGAGTCCGGGACTAGCGGGAGTTACGAGCAGTACTTC. Amino acids: CASSESGTSGSYEQYF.

This rearrangement joins TRBV11-1 to TRBJ2-1, with 7 bases fitting TRBD1. V lost 8 bases and J lost 5; bases outside the gene matches: 18. This CDR3 region has 17 residues. Looked up from germline, CDR1 is SGHAT and CDR2 is FQDESV (reference sequence). The CDR3 protein is CASSQGTTTIGNNEQFF. CDR3 DNA: TGTGCCAGCTCACAGGGGACGACTACAATAGGGAACAATGAGCAGTTCTTC.

V usage is TRBV25-1 and J usage is TRBJ1-1; D is possibly TRBD1 (6 bases). Trimming removed 7 bases from V and 10 bases from J, with 19 bases in between. The CDR3 runs 13 residues. From germline, CDR1 is MGHDK and CDR2 SYGVNS. The chain's CDR3 is CASISLQGGTAFF. Here the CDR3 DNA reads TGTGCCAGCATTTCGTTACAGGGTGGGACAGCTTTCTTT.

This clonotype is a singleton in its sample. At one boundary the junction diverges from the germline segment, which might be a read error. The genes are TRBV27 and TRBJ2-7; D is unclear. The CDR3 has 13 residues. Germline V gene sequence: CDR1 MNHEY, CDR2 SMNVEV (reference sequence). CDR3 loop: CASSPGGLYGQYF. CDR3 nucleotides: TGTGCCAGCAGCCCGGGCGGCCTCTACGGGCAGTACTTC.

Many counts were recorded for this clonotype. The CDR3 DNA reads as TGTGCCAGCAGTTTAACTGAAGCTTTCTTT. Translating it yields CASSLTEAFF. V gene TRBV12-3 or TRBV12-4 combines with J gene TRBJ1-1; no clear D gene. Between the trimmed V and J ends, which lost 2 bases and 5 bases, there was a span of 0 bases. This CDR3 is 10 amino acids long.

The sample holds a few counts of this clonotype. The CDR3 DNA follows: TGTGCCAGCAGTTACACCCCGGGAGGCGAGCATAGCAATCAGCCCCAGCATTTT. Translating it yields CASSYTPGGEHSNQPQHF. The V gene is TRBV6-5, the J gene TRBJ1-5; D uncertain. Germline assignment: CDR1 MNHEY and CDR2 SVGAGI. The CDR3 contains 18 residues. V gave up 2 bases and J gave up 0 bases, with 17 bases separating them.

This clonotype was detected a few times. A much larger clone is a single base away; this may be a read error. The chain carries TRBV28 and TRBJ2-2; possibly TRBD1 or TRBD2 for D (5 bases each). Trimming left V 4 bases short and J 9 bases short, with 12 bases between. The CDR3 totals 13 residues. Germline CDR1 is MDHEN and CDR2 is SYDVKM. The CDR3 coding sequence is TGTGCCAGCAGTTACGGGACCGTCAGGGAGCTGTTTTTT. It codes for CASSYGTVRELFF.

In its sample, this clonotype was seen a few times. The rearrangement joins TRBV19 to TRBJ1-2, with D uncertain. The CDR3 totals 14 residues. Between the trimmed V and J ends, which lost 6 bases and 3 bases, there was a span of 14 bases. In germline, CDR1 is LNHDA, CDR2 SQIVND (reference sequence). CDR3 DNA: TGTGCCAGTAGCACCCAGGTCGGCGACTATGGCTACACCTTC. It translates to CASSTQVGDYGYTF.

This clonotype was seen repeatedly, ten times or more. The CDR3: CSVERGSPYEQYF. In DNA, the CDR3 is TGCAGCGTTGAAAGGGGAAGTCCCTACGAGCAGTACTTC. The rearrangement links TRBV29-1 to TRBJ2-7; TRBD1 might be the D (5 bases). Germline V CDR1 and CDR2: SQVTM, ANQGSEA. V was trimmed by 2 bases and J by 2 bases, leaving 10 bases between them. The CDR3 has 13 residues.

This clonotype was observed a handful of times. This sequence joins TRBV11-3 and TRBJ2-2; the match to TRBD1 covers 8 bases. V shed 4 bases, J shed 5 bases, and the junction held 6 bases outside the gene matches. CDR3 length equals 15 residues. In germline, CDR1 is SGHNT, CDR2 YENEEA. The CDR3 nucleotides read TGTGCCAGCAGCTCCCAGACAGGGGATACCGGGGAGCTGTTTTTT. Amino acids: CASSSQTGDTGELFF.

The V call is TRBV6-1, the J call TRBJ1-1; 8 bases fit TRBD1. The length of the CDR3 is 13 residues. Germline V gene sequence: CDR1 MNHNS, CDR2 SASEGT. The junction had 5 bases not matched to a gene; V was cut back by 2 bases and J by 9 bases. The CDR3: CASSETGGRKAFF. In DNA form, the CDR3 reads TGTGCCAGCAGTGAAACAGGGGGGAGAAAAGCTTTCTTT.

This clonotype has more than one count but fewer than ten. The V gene is TRBV27, the J gene TRBJ2-1; a weak D match, TRBD1 (6 bases). Deletions cut 3 bases from V and 5 bases from J, with 14 bases between. This CDR3 spans 15 amino acids. Germline CDR1 is MNHEY and CDR2 is SMNVEV (reference sequence). The CDR3 DNA is TGTGCCAGCAGTTTTGAGGACAGTTACGACAATGAGCAGTTCTTC. It yields the protein CASSFEDSYDNEQFF.

This clonotype was recorded once. For the CDR3, the DNA is TGTGCCAGCAGCTTGGAAGTGGGAACCTATGGCTACACCTTC. Translated, it gives CASSLEVGTYGYTF. The chain recombines TRBV5-4 with TRBJ1-2; D call uncertain. The CDR3 has 14 residues. Germline-derived CDR1 and CDR2 are SGHNT and YYREEE (reference sequence). V lost 0 bases to trimming and J lost 4 bases, with 10 bases between them.

This clonotype was counted between two and nine times. The V call is TRBV12-3 or TRBV12-4, the J call TRBJ2-2; TRBD2 aligns across 12 bases. The CDR3 is 15 residues long. Trimming at V came to 3 bases and at J to 5 bases, leaving 1 base not matched to a gene. CDR3 in amino acids: CASSFGLAGTGELFF. CDR3 bases: TGTGCCAGCAGTTTTGGACTAGCGGGAACCGGGGAGCTGTTTTTT.

As DNA, the CDR3 is TGTGCCTGGAAGAAGTCTGATACTAGCGGGAGTTGGTCCTACAATGAGCAGTTCTTC. It translates to CAWKKSDTSGSWSYNEQFF. The V gene is TRBV30, the J gene TRBJ2-1; TRBD2 agrees at 11 bases. CDR3 size: 19 residues. The germline gives CDR1 GTSNPN, CDR2 SVGIG (reference sequence). V shed 4 bases, J shed 1 base, and the junction held 15 bases outside the gene matches.